The 26 T cell receptor beta chains below come from one sample, sequenced in a study of cytomegalovirus exposure and HLA in healthy donors. The PCR used 60 Vbeta and 13 Jbeta primers. Method: immunoSEQ multiplex PCR; TCRdb's copy keeps in-frame clones and lacks some. The table has about 98,000 clones, around 80% seen once; the top ten hold roughly a sixth. Sequencing was carried out using PBMCs. These receptors all stem from a man aged 55 to 70 in good health and CMV-seropositive.

This chain uses TRBV10-3 with TRBJ2-7, with 8 positions matching TRBD1. The germline V gene has CDR1 ENHRY and CDR2 SYGVKD. J gave up 4 bases and V 6 bases, and 8 bases lay outside the gene matches. CDR3 length: 14 residues. The CDR3 DNA is TGTGCCATCAGCCCGGGACAGGCTTCTTACGAGCAGTACTTC. Protein product: CAISPGQASYEQYF.

This chain connects TRBV25-1 to TRBJ1-5; D not certain. Per the germline V gene, CDR1 is MGHDK and CDR2 is SYGVNS. Trimming took off 4 bases at V and 0 bases at J, with 10 bases between the two ends. The CDR3 covers 15 residues. The CDR3 spells CASSGNRDSNQPQHF. The CDR3 DNA is TGTGCCAGCAGTGGAAACAGAGATAGCAATCAGCCCCAGCATTTT.

This clone was found a few times. Other DNA sequences of this sample code for an identical CDR3. The rearrangement uses TRBV7-6 and TRBJ1-4, with 9 bases lining up with TRBD1. V was clipped by 4 bases and J by 6 bases; unmatched bases: 3. Germline V CDR1 and CDR2: SGHVS, FNYEAQ. The CDR3 is made up of 14 amino acids. The CDR3: CASSSGQGYEKLFF. As DNA, the CDR3 is TGTGCCAGCAGCTCGGGACAGGGTTATGAAAAACTGTTTTTT. The whole variable domain, filled in from reference TRBV7-6 and TRBJ1-4, reads GAGVSQSPRYKVTKRGQDVALRCDPISGHVSLYWYRQALGQGPEFLTYFNYEAQQDKSGLPNDRFSAERPEGSISTLTIQRTEQRDSAMYRCASSSGQGYEKLFFGSGTQLSVL.

J is TRBJ2-1 and V is TRBV5-1, with TRBD1 matching 8 bases. The ends lost 2 bases at V and 3 bases at J; junction bases unmatched: 4. The germline V gene has CDR1 SGHRS and CDR2 YFSETQ. The CDR3 consists of 15 residues. The CDR3 loop reads CASSLWTGNYNEQFF. DNA for the CDR3: TGCGCCAGCAGCTTATGGACAGGGAACTACAATGAGCAGTTCTTC.

This CDR3 is CSVEDVGTVNRISYTQYF. CDR3 bases: TGCAGCGTTGAAGATGTCGGAACAGTCAACCGCATTTCGTATACGCAGTATTTT. The chain has TRBV29-1 and TRBJ2-3; D remains unclear. CDR3 length: 18 residues. The V end lost 0 bases, the J end lost 7 bases, and 26 bases lay between the germline ends. Germline-derived CDR1 and CDR2 are SQVTM and ANQGSEA.

The chain joins TRBV6-5 to TRBJ1-6, with D possibly TRBD1 on 5 matching bases. Germline V gives CDR1 MNHEY, CDR2 SVGAGI. The CDR3 is 13 residues long. The V gene lost 0 bases and the J gene lost 8 bases, with 5 bases spanning the gap. The CDR3 nucleotides are TGTGCCAGCAGTTACTCGACAGATTCACCCCTCCACTTT. Protein sequence: CASSYSTDSPLHF.

The rearrangement links TRBV6-4 to TRBJ2-4; 7 bases match TRBD1. This CDR3 has 13 amino acids. Looked up from germline, CDR1 is MRHNA and CDR2 is SNTAGT. V lost 4 bases, J lost 11 bases, and 8 bases stayed unmatched. CDR3 protein: CASSVRSGGVQYF. In DNA form, the CDR3 reads TGTGCCAGCAGTGTCCGCTCAGGGGGTGTTCAGTACTTC.

As regards this clone: A junction boundary mismatches the germline segment, possibly from a read error. The chain carries TRBV7-7 and TRBJ2-2, with D perhaps matching TRBD1 (6 bases). The germline V gene has CDR1 SSHAT and CDR2 FNYEAQ (reference sequence). CDR3 length: 15 amino acids. DNA of the CDR3: TGTGCTAGCAGCCCCCGGACAGCGAACACCGGGGAGCTGTTTTTT. It yields the protein CASSPRTANTGELFF.

This clone is a singleton in its sample. The J gene is TRBJ2-7, the V gene TRBV7-8, with D perhaps TRBD1 (5 bases). Trimming took off 3 bases at V and 2 bases at J, with 14 bases between the two ends. CDR1 SGHVS and CDR2 FQNEAQ come from the germline V gene. The CDR3 loop spans 15 amino acids. CDR3 sequence reads: CASSFFRTSPYEQYF. The CDR3 DNA reads TGTGCCAGCAGCTTTTTTCGGACATCCCCCTACGAGCAGTACTTC.

The V call is TRBV6-5, the J call TRBJ1-1, with 11 positions matching TRBD1. With V trimmed by 6 bases and J by 5 bases, 2 bases remained unmatched. CDR1 is MNHEY and CDR2 is SVGAGI in the germline V gene. The CDR3 consists of 13 residues. The chain's CDR3 is CASSWDRGTEAFF. In nucleotides, the CDR3 is TGTGCCAGCAGCTGGGACAGGGGGACTGAAGCTTTCTTT.

J is TRBJ2-1 and V is TRBV30; TRBD1 agrees at 7 bases. The V gene end was trimmed by 3 bases and the J gene end by 8 bases; junction bases not matched to a gene: 16. The CDR3 has 16 amino acids. In germline, CDR1 is GTSNPN, CDR2 SVGIG (reference sequence). The CDR3 region has the DNA TGTGCCTGGAGCGACCGGCCGGGACAGCCCGCATATGAGCAGTTCTTC. Encoded protein: CAWSDRPGQPAYEQFF. The complete variable domain, with remaining parts taken from reference TRBV30 and TRBJ2-1, reads SQTIHQWPATLVQPVGSPLSLECTVEGTSNPNLYWYRQAAGRGLQLLFYSVGIGQISSEVPQNLSASRPQDRQFILSSKKLLLSDSGFYLCAWSDRPGQPAYEQFFGPGTRLTVL.

V and J are TRBV11-2 and TRBJ2-7, with D perhaps matching TRBD2 (6 bases). The CDR3 runs to 15 residues. Trimming took 8 bases from V and 0 from J, leaving 17 bases between them. Germline CDR1 reads SGHAT; CDR2 reads FQNNGV. The CDR3 bases are TGTGCCAGCCAACAGCCGGGACTGGACTCCTACGAGCAGTACTTC. Protein sequence: CASQQPGLDSYEQYF.

V is TRBV12-5 and J is TRBJ2-2; 8 positions match TRBD1. This CDR3 region has 17 residues. J gave up 5 bases and V 0 bases, and 8 bases lay outside the gene matches. CDR1 is LGHNT and CDR2 is FRNRAP in the germline V gene. In DNA, the CDR3 is TGTGCTAGTGGTTTGGTACGCCGGACAGGGACGACCGGGGAGCTGTTTTTT. It is translated as CASGLVRRTGTTGELFF. The whole variable domain, filled in from reference TRBV12-5 and TRBJ2-2, reads DARVTQTPRHKVTEMGQEVTMRCQPILGHNTVFWYRQTMMQGLELLAYFRNRAPLDDSGMPKDRFSAEMPDATLATLKIQPSEPRDSAVYFCASGLVRRTGTTGELFFGEGSRLTVL.

The table lists this clone with a few counts. The chain uses TRBV6-1 and TRBJ1-1; D not resolved. Germline V gives CDR1 MNHNS, CDR2 SASEGT. V shed 7 bases and J shed 10 bases, with 22 bases lying between them. The CDR3 loop spans 14 amino acids. CDR3 coding DNA: TGTGCCAGCACCCGCGAGAGTCTCGTGAACTTAGCTTTCTTT. Translated, it gives CASTRESLVNLAFF.

The chain is built from TRBV7-9 and TRBJ2-5; possibly TRBD2 for D (5 bases). The CDR3 is 15 residues long. Looked up from germline, CDR1 is SEHNR and CDR2 is FQNEAQ (reference sequence). V gave up 4 bases and J gave up 5 bases, with 17 bases separating them. This CDR3 reads CASSSWTATRETQYF. The CDR3 DNA sequence: TGTGCCAGCAGCTCCTGGACTGCAACTCGGGAGACCCAGTACTTC.

This clone was recorded a few times. The chain combines TRBV6-1 with TRBJ1-5; D gene ambiguous. The CDR3 spans 13 residues. CDR1 and CDR2 from the germline V gene are MNHNS and SASEGT. Trimming stripped 6 bases from V and 7 bases from J, with 13 bases between. CDR3 sequence (DNA): TGTGCCAGCAGATCGGTCGAACGGCAGCCCCAGCATTTT. Translated, it gives CASRSVERQPQHF.

The V gene is TRBV5-6, the J gene TRBJ2-3; the match to TRBD2 covers 9 bases. The length of the CDR3 is 17 residues. From germline, CDR1 is SGHDT and CDR2 YYEEEE. Trimming took 7 bases from V and 6 from J; bases not matched to a gene: 18. The chain's CDR3 is CASFRGGGGAKSDTQYF. In DNA form, the CDR3 reads TGTGCCAGCTTTCGAGGGGGCGGGGGGGCCAAGTCCGATACGCAGTATTTT.

The gene calls are TRBV7-2 and TRBJ2-3; 7 bases match TRBD2. This CDR3 has 15 amino acids. The V gene's germline CDR1 is SGHTA and CDR2 FQGNSA. V shed 8 bases and J 4 bases; nucleotides not matched to a gene: 12. The CDR3, as DNA: TGTGCCAGCTCCCTCTGGGGGGGAACAGCAGATACGCAGTATTTT. Translating it yields CASSLWGGTADTQYF. The full variable domain, completed using reference TRBV7-2 and TRBJ2-3, is GAGVSQSPSNKVTEKGKDVELRCDPISGHTALYWYRQSLGQGLEFLIYFQGNSAPDKSGLPSDRFSAERTGGSVSTLTIQRTQQEDSAVYLCASSLWGGTADTQYFGPGTRLTVL.

This clone was detected only a few times. The chain employs TRBV4-3 and TRBJ2-2; TRBD1 matches 7 bases. After removal of 0 bases from V and 0 bases from J, the junction contained 1 base not matched to a gene. Per germline, CDR1 LGHNA and CDR2 YSLEER. The CDR3 contains 16 residues. The CDR3 coding sequence is TGCGCCAGCAGCCAAGAAAGGGGGCCGAACACCGGGGAGCTGTTTTTT. Translated: CASSQERGPNTGELFF.

The chain links TRBV10-3 to TRBJ1-2; the D gene is possibly TRBD1 (5 bases). Germline values: CDR1 ENHRY, CDR2 SYGVKD. Trimming took off 5 bases at V and 3 bases at J, with 13 bases between the two ends. The CDR3 has 14 residues. DNA of the CDR3: TGTGCCATCAGTATCGGTACAGGTTACTATGGCTACACCTTC. Translating gives CAISIGTGYYGYTF.

The V and J genes are TRBV5-5 and TRBJ2-7; 9 bases agree with TRBD1. Germline values: CDR1 SGHKS, CDR2 YYEKEE (reference sequence). The CDR3 sequence is 15 residues long. Trimming cost V 4 bases and J 5 bases; bases outside gene matches: 10. The CDR3 loop reads CASSTYRGRFDEQYF. Written as DNA, the CDR3 is TGTGCCAGCAGCACCTACAGGGGGCGCTTCGACGAGCAGTACTTC. The variable domain in full, with the rest retrieved from reference TRBV5-5 and TRBJ2-7, is DAGVTQSPTHLIKTRGQQVTLRCSPISGHKSVSWYQQVLGQGPQFIFQYYEKEERGRGNFPDRFSARQFPNYSSELNVNALLLGDSALYLCASSTYRGRFDEQYFGPGTRLTVT.

This chain joins TRBV9 and TRBJ2-5, with TRBD2 matching 13 bases. The CDR3 consists of 16 residues. V gave up 4 bases and J gave up 5 bases; unmatched junction bases: 8. Germline assignment: CDR1 SGDLS and CDR2 YYNGEE. This CDR3 reads CASSYEGLAGRETQYF. CDR3 DNA: TGTGCCAGCAGCTACGAGGGACTAGCGGGGAGGGAGACCCAGTACTTC.

The chain has TRBV27 and TRBJ1-1; tentative D call: TRBD1 (5 bases). The CDR3 contains 13 residues. The germline V gene encodes CDR1 MNHEY and CDR2 SMNVEV (reference sequence). V was trimmed by 6 bases and J by 3 bases, leaving 11 bases between them. The CDR3 coding sequence is TGTGCCAGCAGCCGAGACAGATACACTGAAGCTTTCTTT. Its translation is CASSRDRYTEAFF.

V is TRBV7-9 and J is TRBJ1-2; 7 bases match TRBD1. The CDR3 consists of 11 residues. Germline CDR1 reads SEHNR; CDR2 reads FQNEAQ (reference sequence). J was trimmed by 14 bases and V by 4 bases; bases with no gene match: 7. CDR3 DNA sequence: TGTGCCAGCAGCTCCCGGGACAGTGAAACCTTC. This gives the protein CASSSRDSETF.

The genes are TRBV28 and TRBJ1-1; D not certain. The CDR3 is 16 amino acids. With 3 bases removed from V and 5 bases from J, the gap between germline ends came to 19 bases. Germline V lookup: CDR1 MDHEN, CDR2 SYDVKM. The DNA of the CDR3 is TGTGCCAGCAGTTTCCCCCGGGGAGTGAGGGATACTGAAGCTTTCTTT. It translates to CASSFPRGVRDTEAFF.

The chain couples TRBV5-1 to TRBJ2-7, with D possibly matching TRBD1 (7 bases). CDR1 is SGHRS and CDR2 is YFSETQ in the germline V gene. The germline V and J ends were trimmed by 3 bases and 1 base, with 29 bases remaining between them. The length of the CDR3 is 20 residues. This CDR3 is CASSSDRLGGFIERSYEQYF. For the CDR3, the DNA is TGCGCCAGCAGCTCGGACAGGCTGGGGGGATTTATTGAGAGGTCCTACGAGCAGTACTTC.